This T cell receptor beta chain appears in the sequencing data of a study of blood T cell repertoires in COVID-19. As originally analysed: Amplification from reference gene primers served as the basis for estimated nucleated cell counts. Generated by immunoSEQ multiplex PCR, the TCRdb table keeps only in-frame clones and is missing some. The V and J calls and clone size come from that table; D and trimming were worked out from the DNA. This table holds some 340,000 clones, over 90% found once. Recruits, aged about 18 to 90 years, lived in 24 US areas. This receptor was identified in a woman younger than 45 who had been exposed to COVID-19. What was sequenced was PBMCs or T cells enriched from blood (not recorded which).

The CDR3 nucleotides are TGTGCTAGTGGTTTGGGCAGAACGACAGGGAATGAGCAGTTCTTC. Its protein product is CASGLGRTTGNEQFF. This chain links TRBV12-5 with TRBJ2-1; 7 bases match TRBD1. Per the germline V gene, CDR1 is LGHNT and CDR2 is FRNRAP. CDR3 size: 15 residues. J gave up 7 bases and V 1 base, and 7 bases lay outside the gene matches.